Given below is one T cell receptor (beta chain) in context. Some 34,000 genome equivalents of blood DNA were amplified for TRB. CDR1 and CDR2 from the germline V gene are MNHEY and SMNVEV (reference sequence). This CDR3 spans 14 amino acids. One tube held mixed TRB-A and TRB-B primer pools for touch-down PCR. TCRdb derives one entry per CDR3 protein from the multiplex PCR reads, leaving out DNA. This sample's table has 8,000 or so distinct CDR3 sequences. The source of the sample is a study of T cell clusters in autoimmune cytopenias. The rearrangement uses TRBV27 and TRBJ2-3; as DNA is missing, the TRBD2 call by TCRdb cannot be tested. Sequences were obtained from peripheral blood. This clonotype was sampled from a human donor with an autoimmune cytopenia or autoimmune hepatitis (not recorded which). Here the CDR3 reads CASNLGGSTDTQYF.